One and the same sample provided the 11 T cell receptor beta chains below, sequenced in a study of blood T cell repertoires in COVID-19 (dated by TCRdb to the early 2020s). Libraries were constructed by the immunoSEQ multiplex PCR assay. TCRdb limited this immuneACCESS table to in-frame rearrangements with V and J called. A share of clones is missing; checked studies link under half to unresolved V genes, and the rest is unexplained. The sample contains about 250,000 clones, approximately 90% of them found a single time. The ten largest clonotypes hold under 8% of the sample. Sequences were obtained from peripheral blood. These receptors were collected from a woman aged 25 to 39 with COVID-19, enrolled during active disease.

The rearrangement uses TRBV6-1 and TRBJ2-2, with TRBD1 as a possible D gene (6 bases). CDR1 MNHNS and CDR2 SASEGT come from the germline V gene. With 2 bases removed from V and 6 bases from J, the gap between germline ends came to 13 bases. The CDR3 runs to 15 residues. The DNA of the CDR3 is TGTGCCAGCAGTGAACGGGCAGGGGACCCCGGGGAGCTGTTTTTT. Translation: CASSERAGDPGELFF.

The chain joins TRBV19 to TRBJ2-1, with D possibly being TRBD1 (5 bases). Germline V lookup: CDR1 LNHDA, CDR2 SQIVND (reference sequence). The V end was cut by 6 bases, the J end by 8 bases, with 20 bases between. The CDR3 is 15 amino acids. The CDR3 sequence is CASSVKSRDSHEQFF. The CDR3 nucleotides read TGTGCCAGTAGCGTCAAGAGCCGTGACAGCCATGAGCAGTTCTTC.

This clone was seen once. The chain has TRBV2 and TRBJ2-7; 8 bases line up with TRBD2. Germline V gene sequence: CDR1 SNHLY, CDR2 FYNNEI. V dropped 9 bases and J dropped 6; count of bases not matched to a gene: 7. The CDR3 has 12 residues. This CDR3 is CASLTSASEQYF. The CDR3 bases are TGTGCCAGTCTGACTAGCGCTAGCGAGCAGTACTTC.

This clone occurred once. This chain uses TRBV10-3 with TRBJ2-1; D is possibly TRBD2 (5 bases). This CDR3 is built from 18 residues. The V end was cut by 2 bases, the J end by 0 bases, with 17 bases between. CDR1 ENHRY and CDR2 SYGVKD come from the germline V gene. CDR3 protein: CAISETDIAGSSYNEQFF. The CDR3 nucleotides read TGTGCCATCAGTGAGACTGATATAGCTGGGAGCTCCTACAATGAGCAGTTCTTC.

V is TRBV5-1 and J is TRBJ1-1; D might be TRBD1 (5 bases). CDR1 SGHRS and CDR2 YFSETQ come from the germline V gene. The CDR3 loop spans 12 amino acids. Trimming cost V 6 bases and J 6 bases, with 12 bases left between them. CDR3 bases: TGCGCCAGCACCGAGCGGGACTCTGAAGCTTTCTTT. Its translation is CASTERDSEAFF.

The V call is TRBV7-2, the J call TRBJ2-7, with 9 bases lining up with TRBD1. This CDR3 comprises 18 residues. V lost 2 bases and J lost 2; bases outside the gene matches: 13. Germline V lookup: CDR1 SGHTA, CDR2 FQGNSA. The CDR3: CASSLRLFRDRATYEQYF. Written as DNA, the CDR3 is TGTGCCAGCAGCTTAAGATTATTCAGGGACAGGGCGACCTACGAGCAGTACTTC. Supplemented by reference TRBV7-2 and TRBJ2-7, the full variable domain reads GAGVSQSPSNKVTEKGKDVELRCDPISGHTALYWYRQSLGQGLEFLIYFQGNSAPDKSGLPSDRFSAERTGGSVSTLTIQRTQQEDSAVYLCASSLRLFRDRATYEQYFGPGTRLTVT.

The chain recombines TRBV27 with TRBJ2-7; D is possibly TRBD2 (5 bases). Trimming removed 0 bases from V and 7 bases from J, with 16 bases in between. In germline, CDR1 is MNHEY, CDR2 SMNVEV (reference sequence). The CDR3 is made up of 15 amino acids. The CDR3 protein is CASSLSIEAPGEQYF. DNA for the CDR3: TGTGCCAGCAGTTTATCGATTGAGGCTCCGGGAGAGCAGTACTTC.

The chain combines TRBV18 with TRBJ2-7, with D perhaps TRBD2 (5 bases). Germline assignment: CDR1 KGHSH and CDR2 LQKENI. This CDR3 contains 15 residues. V lost 3 bases and J 0 bases, leaving 12 bases between the germline ends. The CDR3 protein is CASSPSGKSSYEQYF. The CDR3 DNA reads TGTGCCAGCTCACCGAGCGGCAAGAGCTCCTACGAGCAGTACTTC.

V is TRBV24-1 and J is TRBJ2-1; 7 bases match TRBD2. The trim removed 3 bases at V and 3 bases at J, leaving 7 bases unmatched. This CDR3 is built from 16 residues. Germline-derived CDR1 and CDR2 are KGHDR and SFDVKD. The CDR3 DNA reads as TGTGCCACCAGTGATCAAAGCGGGAAGCGCTACAATGAGCAGTTCTTC. Translating it yields CATSDQSGKRYNEQFF.

The V gene is TRBV12-5, the J gene TRBJ2-1, with TRBD2 matching over 9 bases. The germline V gene has CDR1 LGHNT and CDR2 FRNRAP. The CDR3 length is 15 residues. J gave up 11 bases and V 1 base, and 9 bases lay outside the gene matches. This chain's CDR3 is CASGLGPLTSGQQFF. The CDR3 DNA reads as TGTGCTAGTGGTTTGGGCCCTCTTACTAGCGGGCAGCAGTTCTTC.

This clone was found once. This chain links TRBV3-1 (or the pseudogene TRBV3-2) with TRBJ2-3; 10 nucleotides align to TRBD2. The V and J ends lost 4 bases and 5 bases, in that order; junction bases with no gene match: 6. This CDR3 has 15 amino acids. Germline V gene sequence: CDR1 LGHDT, CDR2 YNNKEL (reference sequence). CDR3 loop: CASSLSGGAGDTQYF. The CDR3 region has the DNA TGTGCCAGCAGCCTAAGCGGGGGGGCCGGAGATACGCAGTATTTT.